This T cell receptor beta chain came from a study of T cells in tuberculosis. Some clones are missing from TCRdb's copy, which holds only in-frame ones; the method was immunoSEQ multiplex PCR. Of approximately 31,000 clones in the sample, around 95% were seen once. Each clinical donor contributed on average roughly 100,000 T cells from unsorted cryopreserved PBMC. This CDR3 region has 20 residues. The receptor comes from a donor aged 10-29 years with latent tuberculosis or without tuberculosis infection. Sequenced sample: PBMCs. The rearrangement uses TRBV1 and TRBJ2-2; TRBD2 reflects the table's D call only, with no check against the DNA. TRBV1 is a pseudogene. This CDR3 reads CTSSTKYVLAGAGDTGELFF. CDR3 DNA sequence: TGCACCAGCAGCACCAAGTACGTGCTAGCGGGAGCGGGGGACACCGGGGAGCTGTTTTTT.